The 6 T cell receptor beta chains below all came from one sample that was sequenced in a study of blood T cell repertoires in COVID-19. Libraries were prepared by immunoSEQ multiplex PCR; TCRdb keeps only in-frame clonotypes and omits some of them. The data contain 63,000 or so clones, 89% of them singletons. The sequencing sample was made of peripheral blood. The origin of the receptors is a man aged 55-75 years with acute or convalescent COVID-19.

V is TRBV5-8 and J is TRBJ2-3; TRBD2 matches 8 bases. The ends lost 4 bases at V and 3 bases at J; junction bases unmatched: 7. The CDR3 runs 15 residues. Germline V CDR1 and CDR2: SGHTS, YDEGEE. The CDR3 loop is CASSGGLAGTDTQYF. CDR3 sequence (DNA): TGTGCCAGCAGCGGGGGGCTAGCGGGTACAGATACGCAGTATTTT.

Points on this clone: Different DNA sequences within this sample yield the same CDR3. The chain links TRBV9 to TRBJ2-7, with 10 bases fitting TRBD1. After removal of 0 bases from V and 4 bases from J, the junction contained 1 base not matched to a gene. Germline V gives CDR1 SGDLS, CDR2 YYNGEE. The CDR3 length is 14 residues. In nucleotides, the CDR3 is TGTGCCAGCAGCGTAGGGGACAGGGGTTACGAGCAGTACTTC. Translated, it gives CASSVGDRGYEQYF. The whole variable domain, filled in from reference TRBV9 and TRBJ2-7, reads DSGVTQTPKHLITATGQRVTLRCSPRSGDLSVYWYQQSLDQGLQFLIQYYNGEERAKGNILERFSAQQFPDLHSELNLSSLELGDSALYFCASSVGDRGYEQYFGPGTRLTVT.

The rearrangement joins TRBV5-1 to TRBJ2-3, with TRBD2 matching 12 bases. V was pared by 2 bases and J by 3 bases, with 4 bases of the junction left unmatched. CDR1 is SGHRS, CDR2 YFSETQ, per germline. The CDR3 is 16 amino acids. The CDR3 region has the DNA TGCGCCAGCAGCTTCGAACTAGCGGGGGGAACAGATACGCAGTATTTT. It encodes CASSFELAGGTDTQYF. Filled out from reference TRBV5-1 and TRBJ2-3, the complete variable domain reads KAGVTQTPRYLIKTRGQQVTLSCSPISGHRSVSWYQQTPGQGLQFLFEYFSETQRNKGNFPGRFSGRQFSNSRSEMNVSTLELGDSALYLCASSFELAGGTDTQYFGPGTRLTVL.

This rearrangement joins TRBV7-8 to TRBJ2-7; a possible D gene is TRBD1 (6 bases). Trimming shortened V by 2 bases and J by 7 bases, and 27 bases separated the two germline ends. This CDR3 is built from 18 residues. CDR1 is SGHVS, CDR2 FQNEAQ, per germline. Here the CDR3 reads CASSLSRRGQPEVWEQYF. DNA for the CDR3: TGTGCCAGCAGCTTATCCCGGAGAGGACAGCCCGAAGTTTGGGAGCAGTACTTC.

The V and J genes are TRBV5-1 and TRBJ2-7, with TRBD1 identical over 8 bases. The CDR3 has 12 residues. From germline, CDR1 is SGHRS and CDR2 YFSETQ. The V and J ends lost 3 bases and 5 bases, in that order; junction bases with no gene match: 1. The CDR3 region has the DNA TGCGCCAGCAGCTGGACAGGGAACGAGCAGTACTTC. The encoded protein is CASSWTGNEQYF. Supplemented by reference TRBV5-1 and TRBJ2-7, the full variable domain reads KAGVTQTPRYLIKTRGQQVTLSCSPISGHRSVSWYQQTPGQGLQFLFEYFSETQRNKGNFPGRFSGRQFSNSRSEMNVSTLELGDSALYLCASSWTGNEQYFGPGTRLTVT.

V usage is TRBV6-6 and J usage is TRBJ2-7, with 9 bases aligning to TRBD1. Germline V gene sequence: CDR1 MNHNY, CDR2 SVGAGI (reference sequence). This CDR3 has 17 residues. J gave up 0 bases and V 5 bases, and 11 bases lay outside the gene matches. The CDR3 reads CASSRRTGALPSYEQYF. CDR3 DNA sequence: TGTGCCAGCAGTCGACGGACAGGGGCACTCCCCTCCTACGAGCAGTACTTC.